Listed here are 10 T cell receptor beta chains from one sample, sequenced in a study of blood T cells in healthy people across ages. The second PCR ran about 6 to 11 cycles with a sample-barcoded 5' primer and J-beta primers. TCRdb passed the 5' RACE reads through MiXCR, listing each CDR3 protein once. This table has about 1.4 million distinct CDR3 sequences, around 59% appearing once. The sample taken for sequencing was blood. Receptors originate from a man younger than 35 in good health.

V and J are TRBV20-1 and TRBJ2-7; D is uncertain. V was trimmed by 2 bases and J by 3 bases, leaving 8 bases between them. This CDR3 comprises 12 residues. Germline V gives CDR1 DFQATT, CDR2 SNEGSKA (reference sequence). In nucleotides, the CDR3 is TGCAGTGCTAGAAGCCAGGACTACGAGCAGTACGTC. As protein: CSARSQDYEQYV.

This clonotype was picked up one time. The V gene is TRBV7-2, the J gene TRBJ2-7; 8 bases fit TRBD2. The J segment lost 4 bases and the V segment lost 4 bases, leaving 9 bases of the junction unmatched. Looked up from germline, CDR1 is SGHTA and CDR2 is FQGNSA. The CDR3 loop spans 15 amino acids. The CDR3 loop is CASSSGGQVVYEQYF. The CDR3 nucleotides read TGTGCCAGCAGCTCGGGGGGGCAGGTGGTGTACGAGCAGTACTTC. The full variable domain, in which reference TRBV7-2 and TRBJ2-7 provide the parts outside the CDR3, is GAGVSQSPSNKVTEKGKDVELRCDPISGHTALYWYRQSLGQGLEFLIYFQGNSAPDKSGLPSDRFSAERTGGSVSTLTIQRTQQEDSAVYLCASSSGGQVVYEQYFGPGTRLTVT.

The chain carries TRBV5-1 and TRBJ2-7; D possibly matches TRBD1 or TRBD2 (5 bases each). The CDR3 has 14 amino acids. The ends were cut back, 0 bases at V and 2 bases at J, with 9 bases in the middle. Looked up from germline, CDR1 is SGHRS and CDR2 is YFSETQ. The DNA for the CDR3 is TGCGCCAGCAGCTTGGACGGGGCCCCCTACGAGCAGTACTTC. Translating gives CASSLDGAPYEQYF.

The J gene is TRBJ2-5, the V gene TRBV10-3, with a tentative D call TRBD2 (6 bases). In germline, CDR1 is ENHRY, CDR2 SYGVKD. The CDR3 is 14 amino acids. Trimming cost V 6 bases and J 3 bases, with 14 bases left between them. The chain's CDR3 is CAIRSSGGEETQYF. CDR3 coding DNA: TGTGCCATCAGGTCGAGCGGCGGGGAAGAGACCCAGTACTTC.

The V call is TRBV5-1, the J call TRBJ2-1, with D possibly matching TRBD2 (6 bases). Deletions cut 5 bases from V and 6 bases from J, with 24 bases between. Per germline, CDR1 SGHRS and CDR2 YFSETQ. This CDR3 region has 17 residues. The CDR3 loop is CASSAPLHWREGNEQFF. As DNA, the CDR3 is TGCGCCAGCAGTGCGCCTCTCCACTGGCGGGAAGGCAATGAGCAGTTCTTC.

This chain connects TRBV3-1 to TRBJ2-5; the match to TRBD2 covers 7 bases. After removal of 4 bases from V and 1 base from J, the junction contained 12 bases not matched to a gene. Germline loops: CDR1 LGHDT, CDR2 YNNKEL (reference sequence). The CDR3 is 17 residues long. The CDR3 here is CASSRSRSSGLQETQYF. The CDR3 DNA sequence: TGTGCCAGCAGCCGCTCTCGTTCTAGCGGACTCCAAGAGACCCAGTACTTC.

On this clonotype itself: At one of its ends the junction is not consistent with the germline gene, which may arise from a read error. The rearrangement links TRBV29-1 to TRBJ1-2, with D perhaps matching TRBD1 (6 bases). Germline V lookup: CDR1 SQVTM, CDR2 ANQGSEA. The CDR3 spans 14 residues. CDR3 in DNA: TGCAGCGTTGTAGGGCAGGGGAGAGGGTATGGCTGCACCTTC. Translated: CSVVGQGRGYGCTF.

V usage is TRBV29-1 and J usage is TRBJ2-1, with 13 nucleotides matching TRBD2. CDR3 length: 16 residues. The germline V gene encodes CDR1 SQVTM and CDR2 ANQGSEA. The ends lost 7 bases at V and 0 bases at J; junction bases unmatched: 6. CDR3: CSGWTSGGSSYNEQFF. The CDR3 DNA reads TGCAGCGGATGGACTAGCGGGGGAAGCTCCTACAATGAGCAGTTCTTC.

This clonotype showed up just a few times. This chain connects TRBV6-5 to TRBJ2-7; D is undetermined. Trimming pared 4 bases from V and 2 bases from J, leaving 15 bases between. Germline values: CDR1 MNHEY, CDR2 SVGAGI. The CDR3 spans 15 residues. This chain's CDR3 is CASSLGWGRTYEQYF. The CDR3 DNA reads as TGTGCCAGCAGTTTGGGCTGGGGTCGGACCTACGAGCAGTACTTC.

The chain recombines TRBV10-3 with TRBJ2-6; no firm D call. V gave up 2 bases and J gave up 1 base, with 6 bases separating them. This CDR3 spans 15 amino acids. CDR1 is ENHRY and CDR2 is SYGVKD in the germline V gene. CDR3 sequence reads: CAISEVMSGANVLTF. As DNA, the CDR3 is TGTGCCATCAGTGAGGTGATGTCTGGGGCCAACGTCCTGACTTTC.